These 25 T cell receptor beta chains came from one sample sequenced in a study of regulatory T cells in long-lasting Graves disease. Time point in this sample: persistent/refractory GD, antithyroid drugs over 5 years with positive TRAb. Generation of the TCR library employed RNA extracted from PBMCs. Library construction for TCR beta used iRepertoire HTBI primers and Arm-PCR of CDR3 regions. TCRdb ran MiXCR on the multiplex PCR reads and lists one entry per CDR3 protein. The table shows roughly 500,000 distinct CDR3 sequences, with about a fifth occurring only once. The sequencing used peripheral blood mononuclear cells (PBMCs), collected when the disease was refractory, from a patient treated with antithyroid drugs. The source of these receptors is a female donor with Graves disease.

This clonotype has ten or more counts. The chain recombines TRBV2 with TRBJ1-6; D is perhaps TRBD1 (5 bases). The CDR3 has 14 residues. The ends were cut back, 9 bases at V and 5 bases at J, with 14 bases in the middle. Germline values: CDR1 SNHLY, CDR2 FYNNEI. The CDR3 DNA follows: TGTGCCAGTAAAACCGGGACGGATAATTCACCCCTCCACTTT. It codes for CASKTGTDNSPLHF.

This clonotype was detected only a few times. This CDR3 is CASSQEGQGTGYTF. The CDR3 nucleotides read TGTGCCAGCAGCCAAGAGGGACAGGGGACTGGCTACACCTTC. This chain uses TRBV3-1 with TRBJ1-2; TRBD1 matches at 10 bases. CDR3 length: 14 residues. V shed 0 bases, J shed 7 bases, and the junction held 2 bases outside the gene matches. Germline loops: CDR1 LGHDT, CDR2 YNNKEL (reference sequence).

The chain is built from TRBV24-1 and TRBJ2-1; 14 bases align to TRBD2. Germline V gene data show CDR1 as KGHDR and CDR2 as SFDVKD. The CDR3 extends over 17 amino acids. V dropped 4 bases and J dropped 6; count of bases not matched to a gene: 7. CDR3 DNA sequence: TGTGCCACCAGTGAGCCGGGACTAGCGGGGGCAGGCAATGAGCAGTTCTTC. Encoded protein: CATSEPGLAGAGNEQFF.

In its sample, this clonotype was seen many times. The chain has TRBV29-1 and TRBJ2-2; no reliable D call. Germline V gives CDR1 SQVTM, CDR2 ANQGSEA. With 0 bases removed from V and 7 bases from J, the gap between germline ends came to 18 bases. This CDR3 spans 16 amino acids. The CDR3 DNA reads TGCAGCGTTGAAGATCTCGACCCGATTCTGGGCGGGGAGCTGTTTTTT. Translated: CSVEDLDPILGGELFF.

This clonotype was found many times. V is TRBV15 and J is TRBJ2-7; D might be TRBD2 (6 bases). The CDR3 consists of 15 residues. The germline gives CDR1 LNHNV, CDR2 YYDKDF (reference sequence). Between the trimmed V and J ends, which lost 3 bases and 1 base, there was a span of 13 bases. CDR3 in amino acids: CATSREGDTSYEQYF. CDR3 coding DNA: TGTGCCACCAGCAGGGAGGGTGACACTTCCTACGAGCAGTACTTC.

This clonotype was seen many times. This chain connects TRBV14 to TRBJ1-6; TRBD1 is a possible D gene (5 bases). Germline-derived CDR1 and CDR2 are SGHDN and FVKESK. V was shortened by 2 bases and J by 3 bases, with 17 bases between the two germline ends. The CDR3 extends over 18 amino acids. CDR3 loop: CASSQSRAGIGYNSPLHF. CDR3 nucleotide sequence: TGTGCCAGCAGCCAAAGCCGGGCAGGGATTGGCTATAATTCACCCCTCCACTTT.

The gene calls are TRBV9 and TRBJ2-2; 9 bases are a match to TRBD2. The CDR3 has 17 residues. Germline V gene data show CDR1 as SGDLS and CDR2 as YYNGEE. The V gene end was trimmed by 4 bases and the J gene end by 5 bases; junction bases not matched to a gene: 12. The CDR3 reads CASSPRSSGRRTGELFF. In nucleotides, the CDR3 is TGTGCCAGCAGCCCCCGGAGTAGCGGGAGAAGAACCGGGGAGCTGTTTTTT.

The chain uses TRBV7-9 and TRBJ2-3, with 11 bases matching TRBD2. CDR1 and CDR2 (germline): SEHNR, FQNEAQ (reference sequence). The CDR3 sequence is 16 residues long. Unmatched junction bases numbered 9, after V lost 5 bases and J lost 5 bases. CDR3 nucleotide sequence: TGTGCCAGCAGCGAGACACTAGCGGGAGCGGAAGATACGCAGTATTTT. Translation gives CASSETLAGAEDTQYF.

This clonotype showed up many times. This chain joins TRBV28 and TRBJ1-6; 7 nucleotides match TRBD1. This CDR3 contains 16 residues. Trimming cost V 8 bases and J 7 bases; bases outside gene matches: 14. Germline CDR1 MDHEN, CDR2 SYDVKM. The CDR3 region has the DNA TGTGCCAGCCGGCCTAGCAGGGGGTCGGGAAATTCACCCCTCCACTTT. Translating gives CASRPSRGSGNSPLHF. Supplemented by reference TRBV28 and TRBJ1-6, the full variable domain reads DVKVTQSSRYLVKRTGEKVFLECVQDMDHENMFWYRQDPGLGLRLIYFSYDVKMKEKGDIPEGYSVSREKKERFSLILESASTNQTSMYLCASRPSRGSGNSPLHFGNGTRLTVT.

Here the CDR3 reads CASSPRGTGGSEAFF. Here the CDR3 DNA reads TGTGCCAGCTCACCCCGGGGGACAGGGGGCTCGGAAGCTTTCTTT. The V gene is TRBV18, the J gene TRBJ1-1; 12 bases agree with TRBD1. CDR1 KGHSH and CDR2 LQKENI come from the germline V gene. The CDR3 length is 15 residues. The V segment lost 3 bases and the J segment 8 bases; nucleotides outside the gene matches: 7.

This clonotype was seen only a few times. The V and J genes are TRBV3-1 and TRBJ1-1; TRBD1 matches 8 bases. J lost 5 bases, V lost 5 bases, and 10 bases had no gene match. From germline, CDR1 is LGHDT and CDR2 YNNKEL (reference sequence). There are 15 residues in the CDR3. The CDR3 DNA sequence: TGTGCCAGCAGCACATCCTCAGGGGGCAGGACTGAAGCTTTCTTT. As protein: CASSTSSGGRTEAFF.

The table lists this clonotype with many counts. The V call is TRBV19, the J call TRBJ1-4; 7 nucleotides agree with TRBD1. The CDR3 consists of 17 residues. The J segment lost 6 bases and the V segment lost 1 base, leaving 11 bases of the junction unmatched. Germline-derived CDR1 and CDR2 are LNHDA and SQIVND (reference sequence). CDR3 DNA sequence: TGTGCCAGTAGTATAGGTGCAGGGGGGACAGCCGATGAAAAACTGTTTTTT. Protein sequence: CASSIGAGGTADEKLFF.

This clonotype was counted a few times. This chain connects TRBV4-1 to TRBJ2-5; D gene ambiguous. CDR1 and CDR2 from the germline V gene are MGHRA and YSYEKL. The CDR3 is 12 residues long. The V end was cut by 3 bases, the J end by 4 bases, with 6 bases between. The CDR3 is CASSHPRETQYF. The CDR3 DNA reads TGCGCCAGCAGCCACCCACGAGAGACCCAGTACTTC.

This clonotype was counted a few times. CDR3 nucleotides: TGTGCCAGCAGGGGACTAGCGGACACCGGGGAGCTGTTTTTT. Amino acids: CASRGLADTGELFF. The chain couples TRBV28 to TRBJ2-2, with TRBD2 matching 11 bases. J lost 3 bases, V lost 6 bases, and 0 bases had no gene match. The CDR3 is made up of 14 amino acids. Germline values: CDR1 MDHEN, CDR2 SYDVKM.

The table lists this clonotype with many counts. J is TRBJ2-6 and V is TRBV2; no clear D gene. The CDR3 totals 17 residues. Trimming took off 8 bases at V and 0 bases at J, with 17 bases between the two ends. Per germline, CDR1 SNHLY and CDR2 FYNNEI. CDR3 nucleotide sequence: TGTGCCAGCCCGAGTGGCCCGACCCACTCTGGGGCCAACGTCCTGACTTTC. Translating it yields CASPSGPTHSGANVLTF.

This clonotype was seen a few times. The chain joins TRBV7-9 to TRBJ1-1, with TRBD1 matching 10 bases. The germline V gene has CDR1 SEHNR and CDR2 FQNEAQ (reference sequence). This CDR3 has 13 amino acids. The V and J ends lost 4 bases and 12 bases, in that order; junction bases with no gene match: 8. CDR3: CASSSGQGFDTFF. In DNA form, the CDR3 reads TGTGCCAGCAGCTCGGGACAGGGGTTTGATACTTTCTTT.

This clonotype has ten or more counts. The CDR3 sequence: CASSETGGGYTF. In nucleotides, the CDR3 is TGTGCCAGCAGTGAAACAGGGGGAGGCTACACCTTC. The rearrangement joins TRBV12-3 or TRBV12-4 to TRBJ1-2, with TRBD1 matching 8 bases. Germline trimming cut 5 bases from V and 8 bases from J; bases unmatched to any gene: 4. The CDR3 runs to 12 residues.

This clonotype was picked up many times. The chain combines TRBV10-3 with TRBJ2-7; the match to TRBD2 covers 8 bases. The V gene's germline CDR1 is ENHRY and CDR2 SYGVKD. After removal of 6 bases from V and 5 bases from J, the junction contained 9 bases not matched to a gene. There are 14 residues in the CDR3. DNA of the CDR3: TGTGCCATCAGGGAGAGCGGGGGTCGTGACGAGCAGTACTTC. Amino acids: CAIRESGGRDEQYF.

This clonotype was counted many times. The V and J genes are TRBV28 and TRBJ2-5; a possible D gene is TRBD2 (6 bases). Per the germline V gene, CDR1 is MDHEN and CDR2 is SYDVKM. The germline V and J ends were trimmed by 4 bases and 4 bases, with 13 bases remaining between them. The CDR3 length is 14 residues. The CDR3 DNA reads TGTGCCAGCAGTTCCAGACTAGTTCGAGAGACCCAGTACTTC. Translating gives CASSSRLVRETQYF.

This clonotype appeared once. A read error likely explains this, since a far larger clone differs by one base. This sequence joins TRBV27 and TRBJ1-2; TRBD1 aligns across 9 bases. The germline CDR1 and CDR2 sequences are MNHEY and SMNVEV (reference sequence). This CDR3 contains 16 residues. The CDR3 DNA is TGTGCCAGCAGTTTTGCGTCTCCGGGACAGGGTCATGGCTACATCTTC. This gives the protein CASSFASPGQGHGYIF.

This chain connects TRBV20-1 to TRBJ2-3; D gene uncertain. This CDR3 comprises 13 residues. Trimming removed 8 bases from V and 1 base from J, with 13 bases in between. Germline values: CDR1 DFQATT, CDR2 SNEGSKA (reference sequence). The CDR3 nucleotides read TGCAGTCCGGTGGCCTCTGGCACAGATACGCAGTATTTT. Translation: CSPVASGTDTQYF.

The J gene is TRBJ1-2, the V gene TRBV5-1, with 7 bases matching TRBD1. The CDR3 has 15 amino acids. With V trimmed by 0 bases and J by 8 bases, 10 bases remained unmatched. Germline V gives CDR1 SGHRS, CDR2 YFSETQ. CDR3 DNA sequence: TGCGCCAGCAGCTTGGAACCAGCAGGGGGAGGGGGCTACACCTTC. It codes for CASSLEPAGGGGYTF.

At least ten counts were recorded for this clonotype. The V and J genes are TRBV12-3 or TRBV12-4 and TRBJ1-1; the D gene is possibly TRBD1 (5 bases). Trimming shortened V by 5 bases and J by 7 bases, and 14 bases separated the two germline ends. The CDR3 sequence is 13 residues long. This CDR3 is CASSLQGLGEAFF. The CDR3 DNA reads TGTGCCAGCAGTCTGCAGGGACTGGGTGAAGCTTTCTTT.

The chain has TRBV7-9 and TRBJ1-2, with 8 bases that match TRBD1. Germline CDR1 reads SEHNR; CDR2 reads FQNEAQ (reference sequence). Trimming cost V 5 bases and J 13 bases; bases outside gene matches: 15. This CDR3 spans 14 amino acids. CDR3 sequence reads: CASSPRQGQAWRTF. The CDR3 DNA sequence: TGTGCCAGCAGCCCCAGACAGGGACAGGCCTGGCGCACCTTC.

This chain connects TRBV19 to TRBJ1-1; D not resolved. Looked up from germline, CDR1 is LNHDA and CDR2 is SQIVND (reference sequence). The CDR3 covers 14 residues. Trimming took off 9 bases at V and 7 bases at J, with 21 bases between the two ends. CDR3 DNA: TGTGCCAGCTCACCACGGTCAAGGTCGAATGAAGCTTTCTTT. This translates into CASSPRSRSNEAFF.